These T cell receptor beta chains were read from a single sample in a study of shared clonotypes between healthy human individuals. The data were produced by immunoSEQ multiplex PCR, yet TCRdb's version contains in-frame clones alone and is incomplete. The repertoire consists of about 2.4 million clones, with 80% to 95% occurring once and the leading ten covering roughly 0.39%. Input material: naive CD4+ T cells from PBMCs. Receptor source: a man aged 18 to 30 in good health. Some clones in this sample may be carry-over from other donors' samples. The CDR3 runs from the conserved cysteine through the conserved F or W. The order of the fields is J gene, D gene, clone size, V gene, CDR3 DNA, CDR3 protein. The D gene is left open where the match is weak. The size of a clone is reported for some rows only, either as once, few or many, or as a class for expanded clones.

>TRBJ1-5|TRBD1|-|TRBV5-1
TGCGCCAGCAGCCCTTCCAGGGGGGTCAATCAGCCCCAGCATTTT
CASSPSRGVNQPQHF
>TRBJ2-7|-|-|TRBV5-6
TGTGCCAGCAGCTTGAGTGTCTCCTACGAGCAGTACTTC
CASSLSVSYEQYF
>TRBJ2-1|TRBD2|-|TRBV4-2
TGTGCCAGCAGCCAAGCGATAGCGGGAGGATTCTACAATGAGCAGTTCTTC
CASSQAIAGGFYNEQFF
>TRBJ2-7|-|-|TRBV6-5
TGTGCCAGCAGGGGCCGGGACATCCTCTCCTACGAGCAGTACTTC
CASRGRDILSYEQYF
>TRBJ2-7|TRBD1|-|TRBV9
TGTGCCAGCAGCCCCAGGACAGGTTCCTACGAGCAGTACTTC
CASSPRTGSYEQYF
>TRBJ1-4|TRBD1|-|TRBV7-6
TGTGCCAGCGGCCTCTCCCGTGGACAGGGGGATGAAAAACTGTTTTTT
CASGLSRGQGDEKLFF
>TRBJ1-1|-|few|TRBV7-9
TGTGCCAGCAGCTTAGATGAGAACACTGAAGCTTTCTTT
CASSLDENTEAFF
>TRBJ2-3|-|-|TRBV11-2
TGTGCCTCTGCTTCGTTGCGAGGGGGGAGAACAGATACGCAGTATTTT
CASASLRGGRTDTQYF
>TRBJ2-1|-|-|TRBV19
TGTGCCAGTAGTATCGGGCAGATGCACTCCTACAATGAGCAGTTCTTC
CASSIGQMHSYNEQFF
>TRBJ2-2|-|-|TRBV28
TGTGCCAGCAGTTCATACAGGGAAGCGGGGGAGCTGTTTTTT
CASSSYREAGELFF
>TRBJ2-7|-|-|TRBV19
TGTGCCAGTAGTATAGAAAGCAGCTACGAGCAGTACTTC
CASSIESSYEQYF
>TRBJ2-1|TRBD1|-|TRBV28
TGTGCCAGCAGACTAACCGGGACAGGGTCCTACAATGAGCAGTTCTTC
CASRLTGTGSYNEQFF
>TRBJ1-5|-|-|TRBV28
TGTGCCAGCAGCCGATCTCCGGTCAGGGGTGGCAATCAGCCCCAGCATTTT
CASSRSPVRGGNQPQHF